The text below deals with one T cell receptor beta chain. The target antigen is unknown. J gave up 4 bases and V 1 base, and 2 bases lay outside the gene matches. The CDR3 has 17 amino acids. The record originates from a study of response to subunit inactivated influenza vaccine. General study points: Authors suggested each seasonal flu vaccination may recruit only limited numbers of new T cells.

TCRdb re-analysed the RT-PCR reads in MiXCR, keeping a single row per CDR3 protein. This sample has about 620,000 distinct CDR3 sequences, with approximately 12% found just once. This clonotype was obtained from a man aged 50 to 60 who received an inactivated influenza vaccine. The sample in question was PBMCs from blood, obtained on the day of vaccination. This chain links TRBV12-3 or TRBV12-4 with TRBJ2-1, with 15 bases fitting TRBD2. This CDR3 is CASSLGTSGGVYNEQFF. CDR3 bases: TGTGCCAGCAGTTTAGGGACTAGCGGGGGGGTATACAATGAGCAGTTCTTC.